This paragraph reports one T cell receptor (beta chain). The antigen this receptor binds is unknown. No much larger clone exists at a distance of one base, and base qualities are not known. This entry belongs to a study of radiation and T cells in renal cell carcinoma (dated by TCRdb to the early 2020s). Broadly, across the study: In total, approximately 51 samples, comprising roughly 25 tumors and roughly 27 peripheral blood samples, were subjected to TCR beta sequencing. In the approximately 57 samples combined, around 3.7 million unique CDR3 nucleotide sequences were found, encoding roughly 3,000,000 unique CDR3 amino acid sequences. The final blood draw took place at 4 weeks after radiation, the same time as nephrectomy.

The time point label for this specimen denotes: blood 4 weeks post-SBRT, at nephrectomy. Sample treatment or condition, as interpreted from the label and publication: 15 Gy SBRT to primary tumor, nephrectomy 4 weeks later. The samples were drawn from a clinical trial, where primary renal cell carcinomas were treated with 15 Gy of stereotactic body radiation therapy and then removed by nephrectomy 4 weeks afterward. To follow tumor-enriched clonotypes, serial peripheral blood was collected from radiation-treated patients at baseline and at 2 weeks and 4 weeks after SBRT. Every patient's renal cell carcinoma showed clear cell pathology. The QIAamp DNA Blood Mini Kit (Qiagen) was used to prepare genomic DNA for TCR sequencing. Only samples passing all quality control checks were included in the analyses. TCR beta libraries were generated from genomic DNA with the immunoSEQ kit, following the manufacturer's recommendations. To prepare libraries, a first multiplex PCR with proprietary primers was run, followed by a second PCR that added unique barcodes, and a bead cleanup was done after each round. Each sample batch included a kit-provided positive control reaction and a negative control reaction. The final libraries were assessed on an Agilent 4200 TapeStation D1000 ScreenTape, pooled by volume, and quantified by qPCR. Sequencing ran on an Illumina NextSeq500 with a MidOutput 150-cycle cartridge, using 156 Read1 and 15 Index1 cycles with kit custom primers. The pooled library was loaded at approximately 1 pM, and around 22% PhiX control was spiked in. The study's own analysis went as follows. The vendor-processed data were analyzed in R, and a clonotype was defined as all T cells that share the same CDR3 nucleotide sequence. In the clone abundance analyses, frequencies in each sample were normalized to that sample's 10,000 most abundant clones. Public T cell clones, which averaged fewer than five per sample, were removed prior to analysis. Tumor-enriched and baseline blood-enriched clonotypes were defined by at least a 32-fold difference in abundance between compartments. A beta-binomial differential abundance model was applied to find clonotypes that expanded or contracted between blood time points. The Baroni-Urbani and Buser coefficient was used to measure tumor-blood repertoire similarity, and groups were compared with two-tailed Wilcoxon tests in R. In TCRdb, the immuneACCESS table is reduced to in-frame sequences with V and J assigned. These tables do not hold every clone; where another copy was compared, an unresolved V gene accounts for under half, and the others remain unexplained. The D gene and trimming were derived from the DNA, and the V and J assignments and clone size from that table. For this sample the table gives tens of thousands of clones, of which about nine tenths were detected only once. The ten largest clones add up to nearly 6% of the sample.

A distance of 13 bases separates the germline ends of V and J, which lose 4 bases and 8 bases respectively. The CDR1 and CDR2 encoded by the germline V gene are SGHTS and YDEGEE. From the cysteine up to the phenylalanine, the CDR3 has a length of 13 residues. The retained sequence is limited to the CDR3, 39 bases, with the frame set at the first base. What the research found in general, with its limitations: Because pretreatment tumor biopsies were not available, the baseline intratumoral presence of clonotypes could not be determined. In blood, the top tumor clonotypes increased from baseline to 2 weeks after radiation and then shrank by 4 weeks, which suggests a temporary expansion of tumor-resident clones. Changes in the blood repertoire were not tracked past 4 weeks after treatment. Because the trial had a single-armed design, the trial could not examine how radiation dose or scheduling affected the TCR repertoire.

The chain couples TRBV5-8 to TRBJ2-1; the D gene identity is not certain. The sequence was collected from a woman aged 70-85 years with renal cell carcinoma. Sequencing was performed on blood, taken from a patient whose treatment included radiotherapy and nephrectomy. The DNA is TGTGCCAGCAGCCGATTTTATGGCCATGAGCAGTTCTTC. Translation gives CASSRFYGHEQFF.